This T cell receptor beta chain appears in the sequencing data of a study of cytomegalovirus exposure and HLA in healthy donors. PCR used 60 Vbeta primers and 13 Jbeta primers. Assay: immunoSEQ multiplex PCR; the TCRdb copy retains only in-frame clones and omits some. Among 70,000 to 100,000 clones listed, less than 80% were seen once. The CDR3 has 20 amino acids. The sample taken for sequencing was PBMCs. This receptor was taken from a woman aged 45 to 65 in good health and CMV-seropositive. The J gene is TRBJ1-2, the V gene TRBV1; no check of the table's D call, TRBD1, against the DNA was made. TRBV1 is termed a pseudogene. This CDR3 is CTSSQDHPPKNRGLIYGYTF. CDR3 DNA sequence: TGCACCAGCAGCCAAGATCACCCCCCTAAAAACAGGGGGCTGATCTATGGCTACACCTTC.